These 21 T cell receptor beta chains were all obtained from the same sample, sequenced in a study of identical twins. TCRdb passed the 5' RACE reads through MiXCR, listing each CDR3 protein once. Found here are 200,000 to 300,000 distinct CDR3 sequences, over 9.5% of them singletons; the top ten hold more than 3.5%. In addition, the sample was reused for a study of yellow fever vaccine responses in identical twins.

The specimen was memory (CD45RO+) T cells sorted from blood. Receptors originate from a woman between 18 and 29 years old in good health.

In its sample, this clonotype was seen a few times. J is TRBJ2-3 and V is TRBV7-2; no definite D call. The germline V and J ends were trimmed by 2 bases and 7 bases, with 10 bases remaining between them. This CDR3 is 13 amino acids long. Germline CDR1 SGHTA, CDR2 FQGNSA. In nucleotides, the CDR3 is TGTGCCAGCAGCTTACCGCCGGGTTATACGCAGTATTTT. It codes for CASSLPPGYTQYF.

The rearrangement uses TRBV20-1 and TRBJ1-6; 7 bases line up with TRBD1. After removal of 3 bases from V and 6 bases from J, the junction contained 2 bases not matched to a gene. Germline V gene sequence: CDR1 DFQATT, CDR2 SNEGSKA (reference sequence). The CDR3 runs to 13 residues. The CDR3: CSASSGGNSPLHF. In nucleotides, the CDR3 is TGCAGTGCTAGTTCAGGGGGTAATTCACCCCTCCACTTT.

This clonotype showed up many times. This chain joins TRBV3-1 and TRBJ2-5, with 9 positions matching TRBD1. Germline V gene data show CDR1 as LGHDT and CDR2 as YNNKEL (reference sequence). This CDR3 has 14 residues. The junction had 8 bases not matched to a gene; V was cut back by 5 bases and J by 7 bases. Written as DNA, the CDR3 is TGTGCCAGCAGCGAACCGGACAGGGGAGTGACCCAGTACTTC. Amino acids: CASSEPDRGVTQYF.

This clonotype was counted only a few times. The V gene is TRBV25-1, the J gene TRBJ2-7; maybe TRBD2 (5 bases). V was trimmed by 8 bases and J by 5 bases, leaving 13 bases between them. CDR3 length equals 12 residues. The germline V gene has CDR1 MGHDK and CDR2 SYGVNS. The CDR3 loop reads CASELGKDEQYF. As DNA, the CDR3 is TGTGCCAGCGAACTAGGGAAGGACGAGCAGTACTTC.

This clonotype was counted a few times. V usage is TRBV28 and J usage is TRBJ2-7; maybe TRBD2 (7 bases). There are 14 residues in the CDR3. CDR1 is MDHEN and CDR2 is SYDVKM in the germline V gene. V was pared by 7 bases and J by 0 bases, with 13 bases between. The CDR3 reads CASKGGGLSYEQYF. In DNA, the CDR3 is TGTGCCAGCAAAGGGGGGGGGCTCTCCTACGAGCAGTACTTC.

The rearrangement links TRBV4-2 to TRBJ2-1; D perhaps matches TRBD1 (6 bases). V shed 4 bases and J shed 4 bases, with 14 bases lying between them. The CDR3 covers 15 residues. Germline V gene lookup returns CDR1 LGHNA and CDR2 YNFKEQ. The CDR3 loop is CASSPLARGYNEQFF. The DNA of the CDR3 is TGTGCCAGCAGCCCACTGGCGAGGGGGTACAATGAGCAGTTCTTC.

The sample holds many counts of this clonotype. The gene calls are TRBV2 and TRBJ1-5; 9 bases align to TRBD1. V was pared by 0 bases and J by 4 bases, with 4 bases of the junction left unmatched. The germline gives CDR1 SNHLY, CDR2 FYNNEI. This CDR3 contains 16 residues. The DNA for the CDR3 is TGTGCCAGCAGTGAAGCACTTGGACAGGGGAATCAGCCCCAGCATTTT. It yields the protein CASSEALGQGNQPQHF.

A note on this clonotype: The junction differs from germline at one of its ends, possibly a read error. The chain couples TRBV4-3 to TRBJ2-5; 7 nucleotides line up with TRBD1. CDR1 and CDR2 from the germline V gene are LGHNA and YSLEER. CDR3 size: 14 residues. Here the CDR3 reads CASSQVTGQVTQYF. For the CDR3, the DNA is TGCGCCAGCAGCCAAGTGACAGGGCAAGTGACCCAGTACTTC.

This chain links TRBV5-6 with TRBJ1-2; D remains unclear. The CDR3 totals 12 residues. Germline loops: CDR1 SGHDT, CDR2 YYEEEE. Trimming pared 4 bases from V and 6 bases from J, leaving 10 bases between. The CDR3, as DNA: TGTGCCAGCAGCATACAGCGGAATGGCTACACCTTC. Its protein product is CASSIQRNGYTF.

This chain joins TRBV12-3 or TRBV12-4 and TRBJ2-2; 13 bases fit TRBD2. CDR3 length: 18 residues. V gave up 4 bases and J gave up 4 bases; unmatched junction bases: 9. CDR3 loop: CASSSRGLAGVATGELFF. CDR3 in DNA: TGTGCCAGCAGTTCCCGAGGACTAGCGGGAGTCGCCACCGGGGAGCTGTTTTTT.

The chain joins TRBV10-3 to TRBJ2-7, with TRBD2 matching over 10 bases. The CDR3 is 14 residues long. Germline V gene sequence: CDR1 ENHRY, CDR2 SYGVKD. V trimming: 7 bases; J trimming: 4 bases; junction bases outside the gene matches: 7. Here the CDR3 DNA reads TGTGCCATCACGGAGCGGGAGGGACCATACGAGCAGTACTTC. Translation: CAITEREGPYEQYF.

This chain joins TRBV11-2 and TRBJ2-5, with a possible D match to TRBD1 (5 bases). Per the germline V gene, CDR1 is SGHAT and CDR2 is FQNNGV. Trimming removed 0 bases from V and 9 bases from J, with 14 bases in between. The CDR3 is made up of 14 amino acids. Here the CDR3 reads CASSLERVGASQYF. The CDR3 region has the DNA TGTGCCAGCAGCTTAGAAAGGGTAGGGGCGTCCCAGTACTTC.

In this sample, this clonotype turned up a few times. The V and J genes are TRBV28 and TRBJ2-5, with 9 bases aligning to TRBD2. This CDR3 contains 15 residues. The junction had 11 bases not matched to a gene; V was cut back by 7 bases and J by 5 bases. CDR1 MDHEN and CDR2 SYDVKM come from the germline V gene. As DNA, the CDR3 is TGTGCCAGCACCTCTAGCGGGAATTCGGTCGAGACCCAGTACTTC. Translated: CASTSSGNSVETQYF.

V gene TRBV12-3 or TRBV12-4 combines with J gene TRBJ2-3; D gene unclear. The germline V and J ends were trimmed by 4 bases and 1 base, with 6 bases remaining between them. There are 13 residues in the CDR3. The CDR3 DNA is TGTGCCAGCAGTTACGCCGGCACAGATACGCAGTATTTT. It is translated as CASSYAGTDTQYF.

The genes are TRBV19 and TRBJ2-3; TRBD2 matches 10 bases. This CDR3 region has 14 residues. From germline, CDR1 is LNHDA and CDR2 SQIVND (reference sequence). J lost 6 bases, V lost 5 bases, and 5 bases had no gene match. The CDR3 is CASSEAGGPDTQYF. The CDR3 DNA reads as TGTGCCAGTAGTGAAGCGGGAGGGCCCGATACGCAGTATTTT.

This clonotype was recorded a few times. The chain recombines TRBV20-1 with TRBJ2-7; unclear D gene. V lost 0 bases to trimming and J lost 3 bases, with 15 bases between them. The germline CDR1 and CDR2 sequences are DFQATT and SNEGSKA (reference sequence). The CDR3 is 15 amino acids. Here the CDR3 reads CSARDSYSSFYEQYF. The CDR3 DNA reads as TGCAGTGCTAGAGACAGTTACAGCTCCTTCTACGAGCAGTACTTC.

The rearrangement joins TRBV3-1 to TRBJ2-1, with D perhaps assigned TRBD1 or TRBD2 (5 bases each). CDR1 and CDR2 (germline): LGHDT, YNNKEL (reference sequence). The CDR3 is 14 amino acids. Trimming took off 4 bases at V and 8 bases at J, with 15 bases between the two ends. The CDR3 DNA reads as TGTGCCAGCAGCCCCACGGGGCCGGTCTATGAGCAGTTCTTC. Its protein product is CASSPTGPVYEQFF.

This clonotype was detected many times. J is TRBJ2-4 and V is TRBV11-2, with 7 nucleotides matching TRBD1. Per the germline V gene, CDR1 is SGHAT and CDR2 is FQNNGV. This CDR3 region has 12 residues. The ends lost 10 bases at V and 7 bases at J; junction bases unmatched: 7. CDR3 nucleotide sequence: TGTGCCACCGCACAGGGGACGAACATTCAGTACTTC. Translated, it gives CATAQGTNIQYF.

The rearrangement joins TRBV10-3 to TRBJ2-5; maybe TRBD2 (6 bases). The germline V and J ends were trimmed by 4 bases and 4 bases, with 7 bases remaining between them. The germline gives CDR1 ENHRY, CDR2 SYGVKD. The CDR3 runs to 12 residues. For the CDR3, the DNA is TGTGCCATCAGTGGTAGCGGAGAGACCCAGTACTTC. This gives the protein CAISGSGETQYF.

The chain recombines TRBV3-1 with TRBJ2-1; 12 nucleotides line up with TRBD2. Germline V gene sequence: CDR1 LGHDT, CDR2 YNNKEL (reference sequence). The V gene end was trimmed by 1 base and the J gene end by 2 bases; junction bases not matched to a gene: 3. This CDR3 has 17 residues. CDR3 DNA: TGTGCCAGCAGCCAAGCGACTAGCGGGAGTCCCTACAATGAGCAGTTCTTC. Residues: CASSQATSGSPYNEQFF.

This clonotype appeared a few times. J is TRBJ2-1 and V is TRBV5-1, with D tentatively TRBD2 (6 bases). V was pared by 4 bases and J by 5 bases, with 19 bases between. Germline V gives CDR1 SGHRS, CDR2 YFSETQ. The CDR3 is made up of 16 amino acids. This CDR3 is CASSRWGLTDNNEQFF. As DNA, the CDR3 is TGCGCCAGCAGCCGCTGGGGACTGACGGACAACAATGAGCAGTTCTTC.